The rows below give T cell receptor beta chains drawn from one sample of a study of graft-versus-host responses after intestinal transplantation. TCRdb keeps only in-frame clones here, not all; method: immunoSEQ multiplex PCR. This sample has tens of thousands of clones, with 65% to 85% found just once. For these TCRs, the target antigens are not known. The material was unstimulated CD4+ T cells sorted from spleen or lymph node cells, obtained before transplant. The receptors come from a human donor who was the organ donor for an intestinal transplant. Each CDR3 is given with its conserved first and last residue. Each record gives: CDR3 DNA, CDR3 protein, V gene, clone size, D gene, J gene. A D gene is named only where the DNA matches it firmly. The size field is filled for only some rows; it gives once, few, many or a size class.

TGTGCCAGCAGCTTAAGAACAGGGGGCGGCTACAATGAGCAGTTCTTC	CASSLRTGGGYNEQFF	TRBV5-4	.	TRBD1	TRBJ2-1
TGTGCCAGCAGTTCAAGGTACAGGCGTACCGGGGAGCTGTTTTTT	CASSSRYRRTGELFF	TRBV27	.	.	TRBJ2-2
TGCAGTGCTAGAGATTTAGAGACCCAGTACTTC	CSARDLETQYF	TRBV20-1	.	.	TRBJ2-5
TGCGCCAGCAGAATGGACAGGGGGCCCTACGAGCAGTACTTC	CASRMDRGPYEQYF	TRBV10-2	.	TRBD1	TRBJ2-7
TGTGCCAGCACCAGGAGGGGGGGGGCCAAAGAGACCCAGTACTTC	CASTRRGGAKETQYF	TRBV6-5	.	.	TRBJ2-5
TGTGCCAGCAGCCAAGATAGAGGTCAGCCCCAGCATTTT	CASSQDRGQPQHF	TRBV4-2	.	.	TRBJ1-5
TGCGCCAGCAGTGCTAGGGGGGGCCGATCCTACAATGAGCAGTTCTTC	CASSARGGRSYNEQFF	TRBV10-2	.	.	TRBJ2-1
TGTGCCAGCAGCTTAACCCAAGAGACCCAGTACTTC	CASSLTQETQYF	TRBV7-8	.	.	TRBJ2-5
TGTGCCTGCGGGCCAGATACGCAGTATTTT	CACGPDTQYF	TRBV30	once	.	TRBJ2-3
TGTGCCAGCAGTTACAGCTCGATCACAGATACGCAGTATTTT	CASSYSSITDTQYF	TRBV6-5	.	.	TRBJ2-3
TGTGCCAGCTCACCCCTTAGCGGGGGGGCTGCCCTCATACTAACAGATACGCAGTATTTT	CASSPLSGGAALILTDTQYF	TRBV18	.	TRBD2	TRBJ2-3
TGTGCCAGCAGCTTCAGGGAGGGGGCCCCCGGGGAGCTGTTTTTT	CASSFREGAPGELFF	TRBV11-2	.	.	TRBJ2-2
TGCAGTGCTATCTATAACTATGGCTACACCTTC	CSAIYNYGYTF	TRBV20-1	.	.	TRBJ1-2
TGTGCCAGCAGCTTAGGCCCTTTGGGGGCAGAAGCTTTCTTT	CASSLGPLGAEAFF	TRBV11-2	.	.	TRBJ1-1
TGTGCCAGTAGCATTACTAGCGGGGGCTATCAAGAGACCCAGTACTTC	CASSITSGGYQETQYF	TRBV7-2	.	TRBD2	TRBJ2-5
TGTGCCAGCAGCTTAGCCGGGACTAGCGGGGCCACAGATACGCAGTATTTT	CASSLAGTSGATDTQYF	TRBV7-9	.	TRBD2	TRBJ2-3
TGTGCCATATCGCCCCTGACTAGCGCAACCTACAATGAGCAGTTCTTC	CAISPLTSATYNEQFF	TRBV10-3	.	TRBD2	TRBJ2-1
TGTGCCAGCAGCAGGGGGGGGATGGACACTGAAGCTTTCTTT	CASSRGGMDTEAFF	TRBV21-1	.	.	TRBJ1-1